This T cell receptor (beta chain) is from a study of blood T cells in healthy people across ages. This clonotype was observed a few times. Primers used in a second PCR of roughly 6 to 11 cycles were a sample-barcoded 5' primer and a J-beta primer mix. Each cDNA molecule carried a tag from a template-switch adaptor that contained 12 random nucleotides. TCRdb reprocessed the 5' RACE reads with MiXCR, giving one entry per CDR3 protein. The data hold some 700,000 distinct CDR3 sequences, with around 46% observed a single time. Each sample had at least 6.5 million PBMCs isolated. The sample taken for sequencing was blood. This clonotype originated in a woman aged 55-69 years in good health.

The CDR3 is CASSLFVGASGRTQYF. Written as DNA, the CDR3 is TGTGCCAGCAGTTTATTCGTCGGAGCTAGCGGGAGGACCCAGTACTTC. The chain has TRBV12-3 or TRBV12-4 and TRBJ2-5; 10 bases are a match to TRBD2. This CDR3 has 16 amino acids. J gave up 7 bases and V 2 bases, and 10 bases lay outside the gene matches.